This TCR beta chain was profiled in a study of CD8 T cells in ankylosing spondylitis. Whole-study results and caveats: Researchers reportedly found disease-linked clones significantly enriched in matched ankylosing spondylitis synovial fluid. A TCR beta motif made of about eight highly homologous variants seemed typical of ankylosing spondylitis blood.

Each CDR3 protein gets one entry after TCRdb re-called the 5' RACE reads with MiXCR. The table lists just under 550,000 distinct CDR3 sequences, 12% of them singletons. This clonotype was counted at least ten times. Its target is unknown. The CDR3 is made up of 16 amino acids. The V gene lost 3 bases and the J gene lost 2 bases, with 14 bases spanning the gap. The sequencing sample was made of blood, either unsorted or a sorted T cell fraction (not recorded which). The rearrangement joins TRBV12-3 or TRBV12-4 to TRBJ1-3, with D maybe TRBD1 (6 bases). This receptor was identified in a male donor with ankylosing spondylitis. The CDR3 DNA reads TGTGCCAGCAGTTTCCAGGGACACTCAGCTGGAAACACCATATATTTT. Translation: CASSFQGHSAGNTIYF.